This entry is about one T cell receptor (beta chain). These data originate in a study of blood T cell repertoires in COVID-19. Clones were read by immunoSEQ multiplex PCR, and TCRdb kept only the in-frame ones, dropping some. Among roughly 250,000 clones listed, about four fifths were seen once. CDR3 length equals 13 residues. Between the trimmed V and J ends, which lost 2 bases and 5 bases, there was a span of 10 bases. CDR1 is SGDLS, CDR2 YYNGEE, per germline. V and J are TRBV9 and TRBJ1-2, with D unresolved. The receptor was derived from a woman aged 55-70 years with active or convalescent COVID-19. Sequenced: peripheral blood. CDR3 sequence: CASSVEGAYGYTF. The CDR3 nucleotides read TGTGCCAGCAGCGTGGAGGGCGCATATGGCTACACCTTC.